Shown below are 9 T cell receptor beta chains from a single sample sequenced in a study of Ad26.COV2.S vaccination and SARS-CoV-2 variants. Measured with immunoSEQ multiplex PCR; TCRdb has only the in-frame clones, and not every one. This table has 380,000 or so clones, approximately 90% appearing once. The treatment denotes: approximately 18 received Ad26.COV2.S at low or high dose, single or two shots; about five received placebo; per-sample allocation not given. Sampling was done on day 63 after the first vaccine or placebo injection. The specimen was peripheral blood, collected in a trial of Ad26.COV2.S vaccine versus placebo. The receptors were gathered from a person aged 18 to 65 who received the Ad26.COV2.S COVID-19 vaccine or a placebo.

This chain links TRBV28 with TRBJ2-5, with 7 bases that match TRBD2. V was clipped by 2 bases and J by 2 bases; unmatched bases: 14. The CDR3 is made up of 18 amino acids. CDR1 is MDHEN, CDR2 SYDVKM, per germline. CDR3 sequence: CASSLMGEVSGRQETQYF. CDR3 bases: TGTGCCAGCAGTTTAATGGGGGAAGTTAGCGGGCGACAAGAGACCCAGTACTTC.

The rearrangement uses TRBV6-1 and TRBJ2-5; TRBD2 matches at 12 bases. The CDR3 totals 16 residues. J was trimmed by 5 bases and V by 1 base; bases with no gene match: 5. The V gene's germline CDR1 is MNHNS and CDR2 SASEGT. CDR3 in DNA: TGTGCCAGCAGTGAAGAGACTAGCGGGAGTTTCGAGACCCAGTACTTC. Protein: CASSEETSGSFETQYF.

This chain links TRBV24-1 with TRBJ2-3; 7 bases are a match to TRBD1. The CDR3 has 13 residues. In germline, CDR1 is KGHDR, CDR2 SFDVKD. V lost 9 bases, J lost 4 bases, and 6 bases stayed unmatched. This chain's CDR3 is CATSTGNADTQYF. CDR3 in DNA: TGTGCCACCTCGACAGGGAATGCAGATACGCAGTATTTT.

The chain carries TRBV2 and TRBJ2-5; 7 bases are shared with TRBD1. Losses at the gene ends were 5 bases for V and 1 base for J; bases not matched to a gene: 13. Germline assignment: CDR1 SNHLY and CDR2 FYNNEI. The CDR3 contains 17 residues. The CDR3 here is CASSRSGTEAPQETQYF. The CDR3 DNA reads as TGTGCCAGCAGTCGATCTGGGACAGAAGCCCCCCAAGAGACCCAGTACTTC.

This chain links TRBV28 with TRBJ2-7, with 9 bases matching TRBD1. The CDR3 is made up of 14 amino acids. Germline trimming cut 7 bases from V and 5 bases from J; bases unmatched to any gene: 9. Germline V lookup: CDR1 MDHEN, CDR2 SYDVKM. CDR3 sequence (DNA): TGTGCCAGCACCGTCGCCGGGACAGGGAACGAGCAGTACTTC. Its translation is CASTVAGTGNEQYF.

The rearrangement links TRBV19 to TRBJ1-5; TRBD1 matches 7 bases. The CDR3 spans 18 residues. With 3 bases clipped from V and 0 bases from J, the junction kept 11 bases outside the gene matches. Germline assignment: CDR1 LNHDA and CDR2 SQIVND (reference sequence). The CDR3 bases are TGTGCCAGTAGTATGTTCTTCGGGACAGCGGATAGCAATCAGCCCCAGCATTTT. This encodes CASSMFFGTADSNQPQHF.

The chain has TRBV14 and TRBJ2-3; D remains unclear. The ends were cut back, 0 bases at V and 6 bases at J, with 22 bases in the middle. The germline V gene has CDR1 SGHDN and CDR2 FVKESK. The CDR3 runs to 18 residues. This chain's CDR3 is CASSQDTWRETSLDTQYF. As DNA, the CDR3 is TGTGCCAGCAGCCAAGACACTTGGCGAGAGACGTCCCTGGATACGCAGTATTTT.

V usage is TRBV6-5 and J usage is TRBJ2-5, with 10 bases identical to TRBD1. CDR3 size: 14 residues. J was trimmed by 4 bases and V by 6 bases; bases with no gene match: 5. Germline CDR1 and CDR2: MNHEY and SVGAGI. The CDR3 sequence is CASRRDRGGETQYF. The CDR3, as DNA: TGTGCCAGCAGGCGGGACAGGGGAGGAGAGACCCAGTACTTC.

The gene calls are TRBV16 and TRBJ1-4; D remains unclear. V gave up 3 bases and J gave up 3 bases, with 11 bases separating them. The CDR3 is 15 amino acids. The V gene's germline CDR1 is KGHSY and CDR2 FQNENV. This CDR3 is CASSHTLMANEKLFF. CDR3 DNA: TGTGCCAGCAGCCACACTCTTATGGCTAATGAAAAACTGTTTTTT.